This entry lists 7 T cell receptor beta chains sequenced from one sample in a study of post-analysis software for immune sequencing data. Which antigens these TCRs recognize remains unknown. TCR beta cDNA libraries included unique molecular identifiers. TCRdb itself ran the PCR reads through MiXCR, one entry per CDR3 protein. The repertoire has more than 350,000 distinct CDR3 sequences, about 39% of them found once; the top ten carry 7.6%. Study outcomes and limitations: Comparison of patients with controls showed 4 to 6 TRBV segments more frequent in patients, TRBV5-6, TRBV5-1 and TRBV20-1 among them.

The sequenced material came from blood. The receptors were gathered from a girl aged 2-10 years with multiple sclerosis.

This sequence joins TRBV5-1 and TRBJ1-1, with D unresolved. The CDR3 length is 15 residues. The V end lost 0 bases, the J end lost 6 bases, and 15 bases lay between the germline ends. Germline CDR1 and CDR2: SGHRS and YFSETQ. CDR3 in DNA: TGCGCCAGCAGCTTGGCCGGGCTCATCGCTCCTGAAGCTTTCTTT. It is translated as CASSLAGLIAPEAFF.

V and J are TRBV9 and TRBJ2-3; 10 nucleotides match TRBD1. V lost 3 bases to trimming and J lost 5 bases; unmatched junction nucleotides: 12. Germline CDR1 SGDLS, CDR2 YYNGEE. The CDR3 is made up of 17 amino acids. The CDR3 bases are TGTGCCAGCAGCGCGCCCTGGGACAGGGGAAGGGGAGATACGCAGTATTTT. This encodes CASSAPWDRGRGDTQYF.

The chain joins TRBV9 to TRBJ2-7, with D possibly TRBD1 on 6 matching bases. The assigned J gene may be wrong: the sequence end matches TRBJ2-5 better. The CDR3 runs to 15 residues. CDR1 is SGDLS and CDR2 is YYNGEE in the germline V gene. The CDR3 region is CASSAAGTFKETQYF. The CDR3 DNA reads as TGTGCCAGCAGCGCCGCAGGGACATTTAAAGAGACCCAGTACTTC.

The table lists this clonotype with a few counts. The chain uses TRBV12-3 or TRBV12-4 and TRBJ2-7; perhaps TRBD1 as D (5 bases). CDR3 length equals 12 residues. Trimming left V 7 bases short and J 1 base short, with 8 bases between. The CDR3 loop is CASTRDSYEQYF. DNA for the CDR3: TGTGCCAGCACCAGGGATTCCTACGAGCAGTACTTC.

V is TRBV5-1 and J is TRBJ2-1; 11 bases match TRBD2. Germline-derived CDR1 and CDR2 are SGHRS and YFSETQ. V trimming: 4 bases; J trimming: 7 bases; junction bases outside the gene matches: 7. The CDR3 runs to 15 residues. The CDR3 here is CASSRGLAVLNEQFF. The CDR3 nucleotides read TGCGCCAGCAGCCGGGGACTAGCGGTATTGAATGAGCAGTTCTTC.

The gene calls are TRBV5-6 and TRBJ2-5, with unresolved D. This CDR3 has 14 residues. V was cut by 4 bases and J by 5 bases, with 15 bases left in between. Looked up from germline, CDR1 is SGHDT and CDR2 is YYEEEE. The CDR3 loop is CASSGPRLGETQYF. DNA for the CDR3: TGTGCCAGCAGCGGGCCCCGGTTGGGGGAGACCCAGTACTTC.

Only a few counts were recorded for this clonotype. The rearrangement uses TRBV3-1 and TRBJ2-1; D remains ambiguous. Trimming removed 2 bases from V and 4 bases from J, with 6 bases in between. The CDR3 contains 13 residues. Germline CDR1 LGHDT, CDR2 YNNKEL (reference sequence). This chain's CDR3 is CASSQRRYNEQFF. The CDR3 nucleotides are TGTGCCAGCAGCCAACGGCGGTACAATGAGCAGTTCTTC.